This TCR beta chain came from a study of cytomegalovirus exposure and HLA in healthy donors. The PCR made use of 60 Vbeta and 13 Jbeta primers. Generated by immunoSEQ multiplex PCR, the TCRdb table keeps only in-frame clones and is missing some. The sample yields roughly 150,000 clones, over 75% seen once. Per germline, CDR1 SQVTM and CDR2 ANQGSEA. The CDR3 is 16 amino acids. J was trimmed by 0 bases and V by 5 bases; bases with no gene match: 10. With regard to this clone: What it binds is unknown.

Study observations and caveats: Analyses of presence and absence presupposed an approximately uniform sequencing depth across donors.

This clonotype was obtained from a female donor in good health and CMV-seronegative. Source material: PBMCs. The chain has TRBV29-1 and TRBJ2-7; 10 bases match TRBD2. For the CDR3, the DNA is TGCAGCGTTAGAGCGGGAGGGCCGAGGGCCTCCTACGAGCAGTACTTC. Protein: CSVRAGGPRASYEQYF.